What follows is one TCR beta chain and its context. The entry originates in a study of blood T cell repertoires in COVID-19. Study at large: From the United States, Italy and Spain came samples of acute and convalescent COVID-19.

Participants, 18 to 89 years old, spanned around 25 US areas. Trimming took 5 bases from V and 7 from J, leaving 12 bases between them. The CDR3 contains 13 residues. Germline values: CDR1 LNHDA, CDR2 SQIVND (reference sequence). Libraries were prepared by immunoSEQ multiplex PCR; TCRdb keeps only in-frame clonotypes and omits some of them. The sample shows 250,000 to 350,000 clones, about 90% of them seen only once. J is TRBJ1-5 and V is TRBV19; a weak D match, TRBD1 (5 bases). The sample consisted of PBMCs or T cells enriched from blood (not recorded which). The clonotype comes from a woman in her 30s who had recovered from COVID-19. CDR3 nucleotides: TGTGCCAGTAGTGTCTCGGGGGGGCAGCCCCAGCATTTT. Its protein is CASSVSGGQPQHF. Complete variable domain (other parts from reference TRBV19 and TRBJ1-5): DGGITQSPKYLFRKEGQNVTLSCEQNLNHDAMYWYRQDPGQGLRLIYYSQIVNDFQKGDIAEGYSVSREKKESFPLTVTSAQKNPTAFYLCASSVSGGQPQHFGDGTRLSIL.